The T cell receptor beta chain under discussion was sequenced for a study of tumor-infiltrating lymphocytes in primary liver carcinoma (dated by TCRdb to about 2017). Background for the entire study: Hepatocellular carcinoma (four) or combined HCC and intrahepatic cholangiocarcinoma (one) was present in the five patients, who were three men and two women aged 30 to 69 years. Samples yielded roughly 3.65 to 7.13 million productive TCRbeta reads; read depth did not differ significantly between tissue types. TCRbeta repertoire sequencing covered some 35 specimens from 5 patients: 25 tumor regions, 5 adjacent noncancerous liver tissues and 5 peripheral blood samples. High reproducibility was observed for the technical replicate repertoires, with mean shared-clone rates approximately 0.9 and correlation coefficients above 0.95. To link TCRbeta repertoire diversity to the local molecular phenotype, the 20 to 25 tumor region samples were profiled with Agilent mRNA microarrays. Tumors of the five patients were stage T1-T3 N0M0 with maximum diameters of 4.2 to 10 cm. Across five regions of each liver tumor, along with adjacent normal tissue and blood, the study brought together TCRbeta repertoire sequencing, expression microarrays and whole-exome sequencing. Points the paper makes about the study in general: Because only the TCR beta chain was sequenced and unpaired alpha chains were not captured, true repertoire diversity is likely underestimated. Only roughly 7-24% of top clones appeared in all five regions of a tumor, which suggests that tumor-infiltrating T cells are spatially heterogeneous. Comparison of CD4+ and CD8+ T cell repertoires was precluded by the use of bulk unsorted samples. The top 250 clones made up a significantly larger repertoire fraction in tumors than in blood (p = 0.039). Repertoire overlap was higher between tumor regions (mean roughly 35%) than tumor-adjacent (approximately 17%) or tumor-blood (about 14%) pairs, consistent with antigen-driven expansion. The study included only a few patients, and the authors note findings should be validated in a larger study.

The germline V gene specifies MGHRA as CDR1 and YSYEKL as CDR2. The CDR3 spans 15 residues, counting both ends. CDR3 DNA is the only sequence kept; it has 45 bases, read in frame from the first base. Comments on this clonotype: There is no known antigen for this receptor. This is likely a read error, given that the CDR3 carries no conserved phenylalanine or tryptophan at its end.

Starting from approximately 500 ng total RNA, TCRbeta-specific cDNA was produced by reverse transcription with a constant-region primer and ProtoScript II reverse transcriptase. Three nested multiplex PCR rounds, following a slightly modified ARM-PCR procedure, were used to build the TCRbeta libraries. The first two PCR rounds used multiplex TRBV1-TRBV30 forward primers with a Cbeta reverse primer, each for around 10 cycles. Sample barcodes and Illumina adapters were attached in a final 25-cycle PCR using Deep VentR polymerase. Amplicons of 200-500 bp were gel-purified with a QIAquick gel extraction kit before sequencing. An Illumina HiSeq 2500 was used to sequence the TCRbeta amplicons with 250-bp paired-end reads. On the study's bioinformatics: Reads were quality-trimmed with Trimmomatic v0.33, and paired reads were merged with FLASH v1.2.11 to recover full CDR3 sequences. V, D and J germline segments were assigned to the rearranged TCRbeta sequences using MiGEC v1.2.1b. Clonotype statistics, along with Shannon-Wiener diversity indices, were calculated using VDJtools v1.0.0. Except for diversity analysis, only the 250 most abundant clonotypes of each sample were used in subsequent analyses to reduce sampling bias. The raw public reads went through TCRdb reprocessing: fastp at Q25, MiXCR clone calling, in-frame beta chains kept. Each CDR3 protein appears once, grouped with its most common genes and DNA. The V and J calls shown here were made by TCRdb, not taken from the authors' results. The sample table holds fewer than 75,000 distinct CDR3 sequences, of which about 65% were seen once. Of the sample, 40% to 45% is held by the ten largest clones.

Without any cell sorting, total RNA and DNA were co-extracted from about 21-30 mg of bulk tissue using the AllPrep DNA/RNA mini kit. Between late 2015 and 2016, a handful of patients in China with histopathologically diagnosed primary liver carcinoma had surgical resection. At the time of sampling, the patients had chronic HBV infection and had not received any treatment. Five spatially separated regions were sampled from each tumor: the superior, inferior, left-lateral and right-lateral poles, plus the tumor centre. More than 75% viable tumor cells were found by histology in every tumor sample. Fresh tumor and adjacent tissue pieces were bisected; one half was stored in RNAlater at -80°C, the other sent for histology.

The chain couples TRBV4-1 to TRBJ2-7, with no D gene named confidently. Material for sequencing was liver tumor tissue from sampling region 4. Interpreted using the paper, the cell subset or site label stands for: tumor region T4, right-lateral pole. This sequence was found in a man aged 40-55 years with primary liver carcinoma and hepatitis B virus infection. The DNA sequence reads TGCGCCAGTAGCCAAGTCGGGCCCACCTCCTACGAGCAGTACATC. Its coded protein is CASSQVGPTSYEQYI.